This T cell receptor (beta chain) was identified during a study of blood T cell repertoires in COVID-19. Only in-frame clones appear in the TCRdb table, and some are missing; sequencing was by immunoSEQ multiplex PCR. In the table there are some 30,000 clones, 70% to 90% of which are singletons. Details on this clone: This sample also contains other DNA sequences that code for the same CDR3.

CDR3 size: 15 residues. V gave up 0 bases and J gave up 3 bases; unmatched junction bases: 1. The germline gives CDR1 MNHEY, CDR2 SVGAGI. This clonotype originated in a human donor in a cohort sampled during active COVID-19. Specimen: peripheral blood. This rearrangement joins TRBV6-5 to TRBJ1-2, with 10 bases fitting TRBD1. This chain's CDR3 is CASSYSGTGDYGYTF. CDR3 in DNA: TGTGCCAGCAGTTACTCCGGGACAGGGGACTATGGCTACACCTTC.